Listed below are T cell receptor beta chains from one sample, sequenced in a study of CD8 T cells in ankylosing spondylitis. MiXCR, applied by TCRdb to the 5' RACE reads, yields one record per CDR3 protein. The sample holds around 150,000 distinct CDR3 sequences, about 16% seen once. Specimen: blood, either unsorted or a sorted T cell fraction (not recorded which). All receptors derive from a male donor with ankylosing spondylitis or in good health (not recorded which). Both conserved end residues are part of each CDR3. The D gene is left open where the match is weak. Clone size is not always given. Where it is, it says once, few, many or a class for expanded clones.

V	size	J	D	CDR3	DNA
TRBV2	few	TRBJ2-2	.	CASSEPSIGELFF	TGTGCCAGCAGTGAACCAAGTATCGGGGAGCTGTTTTTT
TRBV28	many	TRBJ1-6	TRBD1	CASSPGTGSSPLHF	TGTGCCAGCAGTCCGGGGACAGGATCTTCACCCCTCCACTTT
TRBV20-1	.	TRBJ1-1	.	CSARGAGRTEAFF	TGCAGTGCTAGGGGGGCGGGGAGGACTGAAGCTTTCTTT
TRBV28	.	TRBJ2-5	TRBD2	CASSVRLAGPQETQYF	TGTGCCAGCAGTGTACGACTAGCGGGACCCCAAGAGACCCAGTACTTC
TRBV12-3/TRBV12-4	few	TRBJ1-4	.	CASSLRGGRYEKLFF	TGTGCCAGCAGTTTACGCGGGGGACGGTATGAAAAACTGTTTTTT
TRBV29-1	.	TRBJ2-7	.	CSVWVDAYEQYF	TGCAGCGTTTGGGTGGACGCCTACGAGCAGTACTTC
TRBV6-5	.	TRBJ1-1	.	CASSYPGQHTEAFF	TGTGCCAGCAGTTATCCCGGACAACACACTGAAGCTTTCTTT
TRBV19	few	TRBJ1-1	.	CGCRQGGNTEAFF	TGTGGCTGTCGGCAGGGAGGTAACACTGAAGCTTTCTTT
TRBV5-1	many	TRBJ2-5	.	CASSLGDVAHQETQYF	TGCGCCAGCAGCTTGGGGGATGTGGCACACCAAGAGACCCAGTACTTC
TRBV11-2	.	TRBJ2-4	TRBD1	CASSWVTGTGNIQYF	TGTGCCAGCAGCTGGGTGACCGGGACAGGAAACATTCAGTACTTC
TRBV20-1	.	TRBJ2-2	.	CSATARENTGELFF	TGCAGTGCTACGGCCCGGGAGAACACCGGGGAGCTGTTTTTT
TRBV12-3/TRBV12-4	many	TRBJ2-3	.	CASSFEDTTIADTQYF	TGTGCCAGCAGTTTTGAGGACACCACGATCGCAGATACGCAGTATTTT
TRBV6-5	few	TRBJ2-3	.	CASSSPGDSTDTQYF	TGTGCCAGCAGTTCACCAGGAGATAGCACAGATACGCAGTATTTT
TRBV28	.	TRBJ2-7	TRBD2	CASTRAGGYEQYF	TGTGCCAGCACAAGGGCGGGAGGTTACGAGCAGTACTTC
TRBV7-3	many	TRBJ2-3	.	CASSLTRSDTQYF	TGTGCCAGCAGCCTCACACGTTCAGATACGCAGTATTTT
TRBV20-1	many	TRBJ2-3	.	CSASWTVADTQYF	TGCAGTGCTAGCTGGACAGTAGCAGATACGCAGTATTTT
TRBV7-3	few	TRBJ2-3	.	CASSLAPGVRGANTDTQYF	TGTGCCAGCAGCTTAGCCCCAGGCGTCAGGGGGGCGAACACAGATACGCAGTATTTT
TRBV24-1	.	TRBJ2-2	.	CATSDLKDYLNGELFF	TGTGCCACCAGTGATTTGAAGGACTACTTGAACGGGGAGCTGTTTTTT
TRBV7-6	.	TRBJ2-7	TRBD2	CASSSSTRTSGYEQYF	TGTGCCAGCAGCTCATCAACCAGGACTAGCGGATACGAGCAGTACTTC
TRBV5-1	few	TRBJ2-7	.	CASSQIRSYEQYF	TGCGCCAGCAGCCAAATCCGCTCCTACGAGCAGTACTTC
TRBV28	many	TRBJ1-2	.	CASLRRGEESYGYTF	TGTGCCAGCTTACGCAGGGGAGAAGAATCCTATGGCTACACCTTC
TRBV12-3/TRBV12-4	many	TRBJ1-5	.	CASNQGLAYQPQHF	TGTGCCAGCAATCAGGGGTTGGCGTATCAGCCCCAGCATTTT
TRBV29-1	many	TRBJ2-1	TRBD2	CSARLAGGGIEQFF	TGCAGCGCGAGACTAGCGGGAGGTGGGATTGAGCAGTTCTTC
TRBV10-3	few	TRBJ2-7	.	CAISESHPRGTERGEQYF	TGTGCCATCAGTGAGTCACACCCCCGCGGGACAGAAAGGGGAGAGCAGTACTTC
TRBV20-1	many	TRBJ2-7	.	CSAEPRGRLGEQYF	TGCAGTGCTGAACCACGGGGGAGGTTGGGCGAGCAGTACTTC
TRBV11-2	once	TRBJ2-3	.	CASSLDPGLSDTRYF	TGTGCCAGCAGCTTAGATCCGGGACTGTCAGATACGCGGTATTTT
TRBV20-1	few	TRBJ2-1	TRBD2	CSARESSSGSYNEQFF	TGCAGTGCTAGAGAGAGCTCTAGCGGGAGCTACAATGAGCAGTTCTTC
TRBV28	.	TRBJ2-3	.	CASSTQALGGYF	TGTGCCAGCAGTACTCAGGCCCTGGGCGGGTATTTT
TRBV5-1	many	TRBJ2-7	.	CASSFSAVSYEQYF	TGCGCCAGCAGCTTTTCGGCAGTATCCTACGAGCAGTACTTC
TRBV12-3/TRBV12-4	many	TRBJ2-3	.	CASSPQAYTQYF	TGTGCCAGCAGTCCACAGGCGTATACGCAGTATTTT
TRBV2	.	TRBJ2-3	.	CASSGSGTSPDTQYF	TGTGCCAGCAGCGGCTCCGGGACTTCCCCAGATACGCAGTATTTT
TRBV25-1	few	TRBJ2-1	.	CASIVGARGKYNEQFF	TGTGCCAGCATCGTCGGGGCCCGGGGGAAATACAATGAGCAGTTCTTC
TRBV5-1	many	TRBJ2-3	TRBD2	CASSVTWTSSTDTQYF	TGCGCCAGCAGCGTAACCTGGACTAGCAGCACAGATACGCAGTATTTT
TRBV19	few	TRBJ2-1	TRBD2	CASSTAFGKAGGLGNEQFF	TGTGCCAGTAGTACCGCCTTTGGGAAAGCGGGAGGTCTTGGGAATGAGCAGTTCTTC
TRBV18	many	TRBJ2-1	.	CASSPWSSNEQFF	TGTGCCAGCTCACCGTGGTCGAGCAATGAGCAGTTCTTC